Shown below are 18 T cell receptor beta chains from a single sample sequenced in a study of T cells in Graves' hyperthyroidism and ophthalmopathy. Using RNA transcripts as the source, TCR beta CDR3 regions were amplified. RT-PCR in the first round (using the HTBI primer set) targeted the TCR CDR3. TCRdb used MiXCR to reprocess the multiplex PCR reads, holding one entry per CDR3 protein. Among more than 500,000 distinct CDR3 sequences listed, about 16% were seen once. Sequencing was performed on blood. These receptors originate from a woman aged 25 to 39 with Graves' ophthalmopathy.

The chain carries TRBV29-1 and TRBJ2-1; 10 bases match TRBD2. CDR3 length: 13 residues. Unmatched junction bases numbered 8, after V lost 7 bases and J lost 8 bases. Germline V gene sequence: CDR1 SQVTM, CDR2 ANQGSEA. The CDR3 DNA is TGCAGCGCCGGAAAAGCGGGAGGGTATGAGCAGTTCTTC. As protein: CSAGKAGGYEQFF.

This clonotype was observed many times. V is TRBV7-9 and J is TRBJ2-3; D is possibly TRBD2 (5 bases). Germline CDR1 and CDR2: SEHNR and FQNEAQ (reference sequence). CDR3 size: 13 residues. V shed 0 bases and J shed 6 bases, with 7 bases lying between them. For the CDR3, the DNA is TGTGCCAGCAGCTTAGCACCGGGGGATACGCAGTATTTT. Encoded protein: CASSLAPGDTQYF.

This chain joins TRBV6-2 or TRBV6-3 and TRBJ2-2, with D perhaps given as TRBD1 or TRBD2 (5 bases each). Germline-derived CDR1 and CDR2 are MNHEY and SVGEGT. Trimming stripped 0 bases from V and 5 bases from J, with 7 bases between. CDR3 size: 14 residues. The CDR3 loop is CASSYSGETGELFF. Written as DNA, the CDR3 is TGTGCCAGCAGTTACTCGGGGGAGACCGGGGAGCTGTTTTTT.

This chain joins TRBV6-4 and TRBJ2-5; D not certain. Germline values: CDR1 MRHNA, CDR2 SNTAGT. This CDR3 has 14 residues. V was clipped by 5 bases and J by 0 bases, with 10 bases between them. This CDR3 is CASSPAPYQETQYF. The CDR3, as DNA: TGTGCCAGCAGTCCCGCTCCGTACCAAGAGACCCAGTACTTC.

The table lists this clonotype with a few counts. CDR3 coding DNA: TGTGCCAGCAGCTTGTCCCCAGGAGGTGAAGCTTTCTTT. Translation gives CASSLSPGGEAFF. This chain uses TRBV5-5 with TRBJ1-1; no clear D. Trimming took off 1 base at V and 7 bases at J, with 11 bases between the two ends. CDR1 SGHKS and CDR2 YYEKEE come from the germline V gene (reference sequence). The CDR3 is made up of 13 amino acids.

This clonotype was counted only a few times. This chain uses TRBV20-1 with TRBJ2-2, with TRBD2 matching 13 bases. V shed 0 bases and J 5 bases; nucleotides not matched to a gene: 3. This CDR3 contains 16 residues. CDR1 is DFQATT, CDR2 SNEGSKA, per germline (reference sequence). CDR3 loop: CSARDRGLAGTGELFF. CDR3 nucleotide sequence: TGCAGTGCTAGAGACCGGGGACTAGCGGGAACCGGGGAGCTGTTTTTT.

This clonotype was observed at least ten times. In DNA, the CDR3 is TGCGCCAGCAGCCAAGTAGGCGGGATGGCCGGGGAGCTGTTTTTT. Its protein product is CASSQVGGMAGELFF. V is TRBV4-1 and J is TRBJ2-2; TRBD2 is a possible D gene (6 bases). CDR3 length: 15 amino acids. Per the germline V gene, CDR1 is MGHRA and CDR2 is YSYEKL. V gave up 1 base and J gave up 6 bases, with 12 bases separating them.

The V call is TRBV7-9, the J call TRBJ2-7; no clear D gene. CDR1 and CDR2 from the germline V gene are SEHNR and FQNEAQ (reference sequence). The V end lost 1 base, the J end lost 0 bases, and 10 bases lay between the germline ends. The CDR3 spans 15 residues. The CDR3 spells CASSLEDIYSYEQYF. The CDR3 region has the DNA TGTGCCAGCAGCTTAGAAGACATCTACTCCTACGAGCAGTACTTC. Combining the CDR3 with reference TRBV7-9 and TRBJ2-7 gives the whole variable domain DTGVSQNPRHKITKRGQNVTFRCDPISEHNRLYWYRQTLGQGPEFLTYFQNEAQLEKSRLLSDRFSAERPKGSFSTLEIQRTEQGDSAMYLCASSLEDIYSYEQYFGPGTRLTVT.

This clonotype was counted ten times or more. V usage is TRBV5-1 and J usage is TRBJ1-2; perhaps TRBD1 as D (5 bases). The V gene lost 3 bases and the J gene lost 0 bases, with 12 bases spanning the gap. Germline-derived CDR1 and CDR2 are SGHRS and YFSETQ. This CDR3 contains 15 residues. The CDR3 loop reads CASSSVIQANYGYTF. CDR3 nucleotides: TGCGCCAGCAGCTCAGTAATACAGGCTAACTATGGCTACACCTTC.

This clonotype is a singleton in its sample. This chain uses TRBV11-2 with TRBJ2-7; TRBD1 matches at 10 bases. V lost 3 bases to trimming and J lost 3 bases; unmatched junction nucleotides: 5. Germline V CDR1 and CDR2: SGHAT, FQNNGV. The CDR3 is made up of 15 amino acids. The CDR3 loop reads CASSLADRGIYEQYF. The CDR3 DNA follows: TGTGCCAGCAGCTTGGCGGACAGGGGGATCTACGAGCAGTACTTC.

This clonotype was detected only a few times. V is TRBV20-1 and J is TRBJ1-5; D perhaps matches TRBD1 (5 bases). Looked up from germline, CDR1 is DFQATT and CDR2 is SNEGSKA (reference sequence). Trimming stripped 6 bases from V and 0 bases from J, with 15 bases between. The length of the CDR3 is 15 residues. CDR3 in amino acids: CSATAEGNSNQPQHF. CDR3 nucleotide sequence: TGCAGTGCCACGGCGGAGGGGAATAGCAATCAGCCCCAGCATTTT.

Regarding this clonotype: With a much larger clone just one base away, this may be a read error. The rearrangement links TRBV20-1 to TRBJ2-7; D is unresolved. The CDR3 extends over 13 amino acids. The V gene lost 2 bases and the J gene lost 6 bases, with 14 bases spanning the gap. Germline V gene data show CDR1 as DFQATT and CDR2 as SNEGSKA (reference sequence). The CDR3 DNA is TGCAGTGCTAGACCGCCGGTCGGCAGCGAGCAGTACTTC. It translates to CSARPPVGSEQYF.

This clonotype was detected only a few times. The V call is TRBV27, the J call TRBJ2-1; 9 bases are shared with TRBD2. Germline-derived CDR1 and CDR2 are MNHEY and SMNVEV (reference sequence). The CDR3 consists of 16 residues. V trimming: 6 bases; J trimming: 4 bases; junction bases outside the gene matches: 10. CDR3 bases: TGTGCCAGCAGGGAATTGACTAGCGGTCAATACAATGAGCAGTTCTTC. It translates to CASRELTSGQYNEQFF.

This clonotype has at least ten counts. The CDR3: CASNPVRDTYEQYF. CDR3 sequence (DNA): TGTGCCAGCAACCCCGTCCGGGACACTTACGAGCAGTACTTC. The chain combines TRBV28 with TRBJ2-7; TRBD1 might be the D (6 bases). Per germline, CDR1 MDHEN and CDR2 SYDVKM. Trimming pared 7 bases from V and 4 bases from J, leaving 17 bases between. This CDR3 has 14 residues.

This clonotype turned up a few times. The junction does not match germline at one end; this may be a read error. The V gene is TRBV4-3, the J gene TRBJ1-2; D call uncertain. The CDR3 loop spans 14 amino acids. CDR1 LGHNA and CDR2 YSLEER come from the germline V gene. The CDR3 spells CASSQDWATMATFF. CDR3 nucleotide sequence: TGCGCCAGCAGCCAAGATTGGGCAACTATGGCTACATTCTTC.

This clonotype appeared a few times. The CDR3 here is CASTLEGEGPFNEQFF. CDR3 in DNA: TGTGCCAGCACTCTAGAGGGGGAGGGCCCCTTCAATGAGCAGTTCTTC. The chain is built from TRBV28 and TRBJ2-1; tentative D call: TRBD2 (7 bases). CDR3 size: 16 residues. Trimming removed 7 bases from V and 6 bases from J, with 22 bases in between. Germline V gene data show CDR1 as MDHEN and CDR2 as SYDVKM. Filled out from reference TRBV28 and TRBJ2-1, the complete variable domain reads DVKVTQSSRYLVKRTGEKVFLECVQDMDHENMFWYRQDPGLGLRLIYFSYDVKMKEKGDIPEGYSVSREKKERFSLILESASTNQTSMYLCASTLEGEGPFNEQFFGPGTRLTVL.

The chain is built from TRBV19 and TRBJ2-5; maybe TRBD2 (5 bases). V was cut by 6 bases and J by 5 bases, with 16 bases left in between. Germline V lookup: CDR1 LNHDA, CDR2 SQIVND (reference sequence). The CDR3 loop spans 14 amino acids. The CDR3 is CASSGSGFWETQYF. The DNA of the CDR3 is TGTGCCAGTAGCGGCAGCGGCTTTTGGGAGACCCAGTACTTC.

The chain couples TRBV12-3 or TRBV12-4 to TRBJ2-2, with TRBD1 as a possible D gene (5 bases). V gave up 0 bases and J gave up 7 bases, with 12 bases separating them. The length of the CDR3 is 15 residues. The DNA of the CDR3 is TGTGCCAGCAGTTTAGCGGTCAGGGATGACGGGGAGCTGTTTTTT. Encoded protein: CASSLAVRDDGELFF.